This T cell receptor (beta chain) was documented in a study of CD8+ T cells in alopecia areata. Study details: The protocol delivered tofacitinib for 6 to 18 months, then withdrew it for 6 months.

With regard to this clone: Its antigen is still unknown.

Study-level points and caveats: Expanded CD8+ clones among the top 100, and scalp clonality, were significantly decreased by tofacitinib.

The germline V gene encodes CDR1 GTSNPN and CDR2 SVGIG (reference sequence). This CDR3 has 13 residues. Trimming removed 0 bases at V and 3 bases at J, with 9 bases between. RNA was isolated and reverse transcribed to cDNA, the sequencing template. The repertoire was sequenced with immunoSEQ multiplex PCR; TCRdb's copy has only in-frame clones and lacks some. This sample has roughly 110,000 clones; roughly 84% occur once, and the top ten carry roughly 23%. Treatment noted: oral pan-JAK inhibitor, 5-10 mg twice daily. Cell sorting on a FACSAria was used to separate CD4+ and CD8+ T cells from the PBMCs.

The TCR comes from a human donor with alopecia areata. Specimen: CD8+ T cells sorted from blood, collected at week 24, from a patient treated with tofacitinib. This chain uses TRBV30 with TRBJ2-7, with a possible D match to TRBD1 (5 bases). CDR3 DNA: TGTGCCTGGAGTGTAGAGACAGTCTACGAGCAGTACTTC. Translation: CAWSVETVYEQYF.